The clone carrying this T cell receptor (beta chain) was observed a handful of times. The antigen is unknown. The sample comes from a study of T-cell reconstitution after alpha-beta-depleted transplantation in children. As it was prepared, the TCRbeta library received unique molecular identifiers. TCRdb used MiXCR to reprocess the PCR reads, holding one entry per CDR3 protein. The sample lists hundreds of thousands of distinct CDR3 sequences; 10% to 15% were seen once. Findings and caveats of the study: In some patients, recipient T cells and intrathymic progenitors surviving conditioning explained high day-60 diversity. Reported findings indicate that, about two months after transplant, alpha-beta T cells came from several hundred expanded clones, which were derived from non-depleted graft cells. Hyperexpanded clones declined; after one year, newly produced T cells mostly supplied diversity.

This CDR3 has 16 residues. The V gene's germline CDR1 is LNHNV and CDR2 YYDKDF (reference sequence). Trimming shortened V by 0 bases and J by 3 bases, and 12 bases separated the two germline ends. Material: PBMCs, mostly from graft donor cells, obtained 360 days after TCRalphabeta/CD19-depleted stem cell transplant. The chain has TRBV15 and TRBJ1-3; D gene ambiguous. This TCR derives from a male patient between 10 and 17 years old who had a stem cell transplant for acute myeloid leukemia, so the T cells may come from the graft donor. CDR3 protein: CATSREAGGFGNTIYF. The CDR3 nucleotides are TGTGCCACCAGCAGAGAAGCAGGAGGATTTGGAAACACCATATATTTT.